This T cell receptor beta chain came from a study of T-cell memory formation after mild COVID-19. General observations from the study: The study found contracting CD4+ clones mainly in CM and EM and contracting CD8+ clones in EMRA.

Germline trimming cut 2 bases from V and 6 bases from J; bases unmatched to any gene: 6. The CDR3 has 14 amino acids. TCRdb ran MiXCR on the 5' RACE reads and lists one entry per CDR3 protein. The table shows 350,000 to 450,000 distinct CDR3 sequences, with roughly 26% occurring only once. As concerns this clonotype: As yet, its antigen is unknown.

V usage is TRBV12-3 or TRBV12-4 and J usage is TRBJ1-1; 7 positions agree with TRBD1. The sequenced material came from PBMCs or a T cell subset sorted from them (not recorded which). The source of this sequence is an adult woman who had mild COVID-19 (a few samples of this study predate the infection). Cell type and time point are not known. In DNA, the CDR3 is TGTGCCAGCAGTTTACGCGTTACAGGGGCTGAAGCTTTCTTT. The encoded protein is CASSLRVTGAEAFF.